Included here is one TCR beta chain sequence, with context. As yet, its antigen is unknown. The CDR3 consists of 12 residues. Germline-derived CDR1 and CDR2 are SGHTA and FQGNSA. The V end lost 5 bases, the J end lost 5 bases, and 6 bases lay between the germline ends. This entry belongs to a study of a mutant IDH1 vaccine in newly diagnosed glioma. In the study overall: Initiation of the vaccine course occurred 4-6 weeks after radiotherapy alone, or alongside temozolomide cycles. Patients were pretreated with radiotherapy, temozolomide, or both, mostly both.

Regarding time point: week 5, during vaccination. Mutant IDH1 20-mer peptide, at 300 ug, made up each vaccine dose, with topical imiquimod. TCRdb's table, derived via immunoSEQ multiplex PCR, lists solely in-frame clones and lacks some. Seen here are 40,000 to 65,000 clones, about 77% observed once, and the top ten hold less than 2%. The study, taken as a whole, reports: Among all patients, vaccine-induced immune responses occurred in roughly 93%.

The input for sequencing was PBMCs, taken from a glioma patient whose treatment included an IDH1 peptide vaccine. The chain has TRBV7-2 and TRBJ2-2; D is uncertain. This TCR was sampled from a woman between 40 and 50 years old with glioma. CDR3 sequence reads: CASSRVTGELFF. In DNA, the CDR3 is TGTGCCAGCAGCAGGGTAACCGGGGAGCTGTTTTTT. The whole variable domain, filled in from reference TRBV7-2 and TRBJ2-2, reads GAGVSQSPSNKVTEKGKDVELRCDPISGHTALYWYRQSLGQGLEFLIYFQGNSAPDKSGLPSDRFSAERTGGSVSTLTIQRTQQEDSAVYLCASSRVTGELFFGEGSRLTVL.